A selection of T cell receptor beta chains follows, all from one sample in a study of blood T cell repertoires in COVID-19. Here immunoSEQ multiplex PCR was the method, and the copy in TCRdb shows in-frame clones only, minus some. The sample carries 200,000 to 250,000 clones, approximately 81% recorded once. Sequences were obtained from peripheral blood. Receptors originate from an older woman who had recovered from COVID-19. CDR3s include the opening cysteine and the closing phenylalanine or tryptophan. Fields, in order: D gene, J gene, V gene, clone size, CDR3 protein, CDR3 DNA. The D gene is left open where the match is weak. Not all rows give a size; the values are once, few, many and, for expanded clones, a class.

d_gene: TRBD1; j_gene: TRBJ1-6; v_gene: TRBV27; abundance: NA; CDR3aa: CASAHGTAFSPLHF; CDR3nt: TGTGCCAGCGCACACGGGACAGCTTTTTCACCCCTCCACTTT
d_gene: NA; j_gene: TRBJ2-2; v_gene: TRBV5-1; abundance: once; CDR3aa: CASRREGGNTGELFF; CDR3nt: TGCGCCAGCAGGCGAGAGGGAGGGAACACCGGGGAGCTGTTTTTT
d_gene: TRBD1; j_gene: TRBJ1-1; v_gene: TRBV19; abundance: NA; CDR3aa: CASNPTGYNTEAFF; CDR3nt: TGTGCCAGTAACCCGACAGGGTATAACACTGAAGCTTTCTTT
d_gene: NA; j_gene: TRBJ2-3; v_gene: TRBV5-1; abundance: many; CDR3aa: CASSQGGVSTDTQYF; CDR3nt: TGCGCCAGCAGCCAGGGAGGAGTTAGCACAGATACGCAGTATTTT
d_gene: NA; j_gene: TRBJ1-4; v_gene: TRBV27; abundance: NA; CDR3aa: CASSSQGSTNEKLFF; CDR3nt: TGTGCCAGCAGTTCCCAGGGTTCAACTAATGAAAAACTGTTTTTT
d_gene: NA; j_gene: TRBJ1-5; v_gene: TRBV5-1; abundance: NA; CDR3aa: CASSLGERQPQHF; CDR3nt: TGCGCCAGCAGCTTGGGAGAGCGGCAGCCCCAGCATTTT
d_gene: NA; j_gene: TRBJ1-4; v_gene: TRBV30; abundance: NA; CDR3aa: CALDSGNEKLFF; CDR3nt: TGTGCCTTGGACAGTGGAAATGAAAAACTGTTTTTT
d_gene: NA; j_gene: TRBJ1-5; v_gene: TRBV27; abundance: once; CDR3aa: CASSLEGFGNQPQHF; CDR3nt: TGTGCCAGCAGTTTAGAGGGCTTTGGCAATCAGCCCCAGCATTTT
d_gene: TRBD1; j_gene: TRBJ1-1; v_gene: TRBV25-1; abundance: NA; CDR3aa: CASSDPAGGNTEAFF; CDR3nt: TGTGCCAGCAGTGACCCGGCAGGGGGTAACACTGAAGCTTTCTTT
d_gene: TRBD1; j_gene: TRBJ1-4; v_gene: TRBV4-2; abundance: NA; CDR3aa: CASSHEPNPGQEYEKLFF; CDR3nt: TGTGCCAGCAGCCACGAGCCCAATCCGGGACAGGAGTATGAAAAACTGTTTTTT
d_gene: NA; j_gene: TRBJ1-1; v_gene: TRBV29-1; abundance: NA; CDR3aa: CSVEKSSYTEAFF; CDR3nt: TGCAGCGTTGAGAAGTCGAGTTACACTGAAGCTTTCTTT
d_gene: TRBD1; j_gene: TRBJ1-1; v_gene: TRBV6-4; abundance: NA; CDR3aa: CASRPVAGGMNTEAFF; CDR3nt: TGTGCCAGCCGTCCGGTGGCAGGGGGAATGAACACTGAAGCTTTCTTT
d_gene: TRBD1; j_gene: TRBJ1-6; v_gene: TRBV30; abundance: once; CDR3aa: CAWRFYRDRGSPLHF; CDR3nt: TGTGCCTGGAGGTTTTACCGGGACAGGGGGTCACCCCTCCACTTT
d_gene: NA; j_gene: TRBJ2-1; v_gene: TRBV7-7; abundance: NA; CDR3aa: CASSLVYGGEQFF; CDR3nt: TGTGCTAGCAGCTTAGTCTACGGGGGTGAGCAGTTCTTC
d_gene: NA; j_gene: TRBJ1-3; v_gene: TRBV4-1; abundance: NA; CDR3aa: CASSQGMVSGVGNTIYF; CDR3nt: TGCGCCAGCAGCCAAGGAATGGTGTCAGGGGTGGGAAACACCATATATTTT
d_gene: NA; j_gene: TRBJ1-5; v_gene: TRBV2; abundance: NA; CDR3aa: CASSEEGFGQPQHF; CDR3nt: TGTGCCAGCAGTGAAGAGGGGTTTGGCCAGCCCCAGCATTTT
d_gene: NA; j_gene: TRBJ2-5; v_gene: TRBV4-2; abundance: NA; CDR3aa: CASSQDPQWETQYF; CDR3nt: TGTGCCAGCAGCCAAGATCCGCAGTGGGAGACCCAGTACTTC
d_gene: NA; j_gene: TRBJ1-2; v_gene: TRBV18; abundance: NA; CDR3aa: CASSRADDGYTF; CDR3nt: TGTGCCAGCTCACGGGCAGACGATGGCTACACCTTC
d_gene: NA; j_gene: TRBJ2-5; v_gene: TRBV20-1; abundance: once; CDR3aa: CSASLTSRETQYF; CDR3nt: TGCAGTGCTAGTCTGACTAGTCGGGAGACCCAGTACTTC
d_gene: TRBD1; j_gene: TRBJ1-2; v_gene: TRBV10-3; abundance: few; CDR3aa: CAIRRGQVGGYTF; CDR3nt: TGTGCCATCAGAAGAGGACAGGTGGGTGGCTACACCTTC
d_gene: NA; j_gene: TRBJ1-4; v_gene: TRBV2; abundance: NA; CDR3aa: CASSEAGRGGREKLFF; CDR3nt: TGTGCCAGCAGTGAAGCCGGACGGGGGGGCCGCGAAAAACTGTTTTTT
d_gene: TRBD2; j_gene: TRBJ2-3; v_gene: TRBV10-3; abundance: NA; CDR3aa: CAIRSTSGDTQYF; CDR3nt: TGTGCCATCAGATCAACTAGCGGAGATACGCAGTATTTT
d_gene: NA; j_gene: TRBJ1-5; v_gene: TRBV28; abundance: many; CDR3aa: CASSWRVEGQPQHF; CDR3nt: TGTGCCAGCAGTTGGAGGGTGGAGGGACAGCCCCAGCATTTT
d_gene: NA; j_gene: TRBJ2-7; v_gene: TRBV5-1; abundance: once; CDR3aa: CASSLVSGSSYEQYF; CDR3nt: TGCGCCAGCAGCTTGGTTTCCGGGAGCTCCTACGAGCAGTACTTC
d_gene: TRBD2; j_gene: TRBJ2-6; v_gene: TRBV7-3; abundance: NA; CDR3aa: CASSPGSGGASGANVLTF; CDR3nt: TGTGCCAGCAGCCCCGGTAGCGGGGGGGCTTCTGGGGCCAACGTCCTGACTTTC
d_gene: NA; j_gene: TRBJ1-6; v_gene: TRBV6-5; abundance: NA; CDR3aa: CASSYSILAYNSPLHF; CDR3nt: TGTGCCAGCAGTTACTCGATACTAGCCTATAATTCACCCCTCCACTTT
d_gene: NA; j_gene: TRBJ2-1; v_gene: TRBV3-1/TRBV3-2; abundance: NA; CDR3aa: CASSQERGTSFSCDEQFF; CDR3nt: TGTGCCAGCAGCCAAGAACGGGGAACTAGCTTCTCCTGCGATGAGCAGTTCTTC
d_gene: NA; j_gene: TRBJ2-3; v_gene: TRBV3-1/TRBV3-2; abundance: once; CDR3aa: CASSHVDTQYF; CDR3nt: TGTGCCAGCAGCCACGTGGATACGCAGTATTTT
d_gene: NA; j_gene: TRBJ1-2; v_gene: TRBV20-1; abundance: NA; CDR3aa: CSARTDYGYTF; CDR3nt: TGCAGTGCTAGGACAGACTATGGCTACACCTTC
d_gene: TRBD2; j_gene: TRBJ2-5; v_gene: TRBV20-1; abundance: NA; CDR3aa: CSASLAGGSLQKETQYF; CDR3nt: TGCAGTGCTAGTTTAGCGGGGGGGAGTCTCCAAAAAGAGACCCAGTACTTC
d_gene: TRBD2; j_gene: TRBJ2-3; v_gene: TRBV5-4; abundance: NA; CDR3aa: CASSGLAGENTQYF; CDR3nt: TGTGCCAGCAGCGGACTAGCGGGGGAGAATACGCAGTATTTT
d_gene: NA; j_gene: TRBJ2-1; v_gene: TRBV6-4; abundance: once; CDR3aa: CASSEGWARDYNEQFF; CDR3nt: TGTGCCAGCAGTGAGGGTTGGGCGAGGGACTACAATGAGCAGTTCTTC
d_gene: NA; j_gene: TRBJ2-7; v_gene: TRBV2; abundance: NA; CDR3aa: CASSGSPDSPTPIEQYF; CDR3nt: TGTGCCAGCAGTGGATCTCCGGACAGCCCGACCCCAATCGAGCAGTACTTC
d_gene: NA; j_gene: TRBJ2-5; v_gene: TRBV10-2; abundance: many; CDR3aa: CASSELWVETQYF; CDR3nt: TGCGCCAGCAGTGAACTATGGGTTGAGACCCAGTACTTC
d_gene: NA; j_gene: TRBJ1-5; v_gene: TRBV10-1; abundance: few; CDR3aa: CASSDRVVWLSNQPQHF; CDR3nt: TGCGCCAGCAGTGACAGGGTCGTCTGGTTGAGCAATCAGCCCCAGCATTTT
d_gene: NA; j_gene: TRBJ1-5; v_gene: TRBV7-2; abundance: NA; CDR3aa: CASSWQGRGQPQHF; CDR3nt: TGTGCCAGCAGCTGGCAGGGGCGAGGTCAGCCCCAGCATTTT
d_gene: TRBD2; j_gene: TRBJ2-2; v_gene: TRBV19; abundance: NA; CDR3aa: CASSRALAGGNTGELFF; CDR3nt: TGTGCCAGTAGTAGAGCGCTGGCGGGGGGGAACACCGGGGAGCTGTTTTTT
d_gene: TRBD1; j_gene: TRBJ1-1; v_gene: TRBV6-1; abundance: NA; CDR3aa: CASSDGQGFTEAFF; CDR3nt: TGTGCCAGCAGTGACGGACAGGGATTCACTGAAGCTTTCTTT
d_gene: NA; j_gene: TRBJ2-1; v_gene: TRBV6-2/TRBV6-3; abundance: NA; CDR3aa: CASSYSGARSNEQFF; CDR3nt: TGTGCCAGCAGTTACTCAGGGGCCAGGTCCAATGAGCAGTTCTTC
d_gene: NA; j_gene: TRBJ2-3; v_gene: TRBV2; abundance: NA; CDR3aa: CASKGDIVTDTQYF; CDR3nt: TGTGCCAGCAAGGGGGACATTGTCACAGATACGCAGTATTTT
d_gene: NA; j_gene: TRBJ1-1; v_gene: TRBV7-2; abundance: NA; CDR3aa: CASSRGFTEAFF; CDR3nt: TGTGCCAGCAGCCGGGGGTTCACTGAAGCTTTCTTT
d_gene: TRBD2; j_gene: TRBJ2-3; v_gene: TRBV3-1/TRBV3-2; abundance: NA; CDR3aa: CASSQSLAGTSTDTQYF; CDR3nt: TGTGCCAGCAGCCAATCCTTAGCGGGGACCAGCACAGATACGCAGTATTTT
d_gene: NA; j_gene: TRBJ1-6; v_gene: TRBV11-2; abundance: NA; CDR3aa: CASSFNSYNSPLHF; CDR3nt: TGTGCCAGCAGCTTTAACAGCTATAATTCACCCCTCCACTTT
d_gene: NA; j_gene: TRBJ1-2; v_gene: TRBV9; abundance: NA; CDR3aa: CASRDGRNYGYTF; CDR3nt: TGTGCCAGCAGAGATGGTCGGAACTATGGCTACACCTTC
d_gene: NA; j_gene: TRBJ1-6; v_gene: TRBV30; abundance: NA; CDR3aa: CAWSVGPDSPLHF; CDR3nt: TGTGCCTGGAGTGTCGGTCCGGATTCACCCCTCCACTTT
d_gene: NA; j_gene: TRBJ1-3; v_gene: TRBV3-1/TRBV3-2; abundance: NA; CDR3aa: CASSQGRQASPYF; CDR3nt: TGTGCCAGCAGCCAAGGGCGGCAAGCTTCTCCATATTTT